This T cell receptor (beta chain) was obtained from a study of T cells after yellow fever vaccination. Study outcomes and limitations: The study found a weaker secondary response that peaked faster, day 5 versus 15. Reappearance after the booster was seen for most primary-vaccination clones, at 95% to 97% CD4 and about 90% CD8. A minor fraction of clonotypes spanned both CD4 and CD8 compartments.

Trimming removed 0 bases at V and 2 bases at J, with 16 bases between. There are 17 residues in the CDR3. Germline-derived CDR1 and CDR2 are LGHDT and YNNKEL (reference sequence). The authors made TCR cDNA by 5'RACE template switching, adding a universal primer site and UMIs. Each CDR3 protein is one row after TCRdb ran MiXCR on the 5' RACE reads. The table includes roughly 350,000 distinct CDR3 sequences, over 3.5% detected once. To note about this clonotype: Its antigen remains unidentified.

The TCR sequence derives from a man aged 18 to 29 who received the YFV17D yellow fever vaccine. This chain joins TRBV3-1 and TRBJ2-5, with unresolved D. The sequences come from PBMCs, collected 5 days after the yellow fever booster vaccination. CDR3 in amino acids: CASSQERFRGLQETQYF. In DNA form, the CDR3 reads TGTGCCAGCAGCCAAGAGCGTTTTAGAGGCCTACAAGAGACCCAGTACTTC.